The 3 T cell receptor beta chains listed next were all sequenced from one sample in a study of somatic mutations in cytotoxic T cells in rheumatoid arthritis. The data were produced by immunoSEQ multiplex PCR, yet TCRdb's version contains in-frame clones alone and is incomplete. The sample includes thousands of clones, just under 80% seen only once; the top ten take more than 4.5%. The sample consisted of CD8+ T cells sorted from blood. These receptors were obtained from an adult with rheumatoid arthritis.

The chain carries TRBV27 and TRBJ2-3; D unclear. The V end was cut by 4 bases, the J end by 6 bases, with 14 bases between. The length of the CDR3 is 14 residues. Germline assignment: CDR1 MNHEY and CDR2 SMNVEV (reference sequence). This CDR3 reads CASSSLIVPDTQYF. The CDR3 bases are TGTGCCAGCAGTTCCCTCATAGTGCCCGATACGCAGTATTTT.

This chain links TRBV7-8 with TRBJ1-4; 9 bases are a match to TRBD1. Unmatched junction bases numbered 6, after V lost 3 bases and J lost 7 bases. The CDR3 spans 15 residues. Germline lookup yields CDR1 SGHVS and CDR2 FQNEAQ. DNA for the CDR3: TGTGCCAGCAGCTTCGATGGGACAGGGTTTGAAAAACTGTTTTTT. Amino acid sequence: CASSFDGTGFEKLFF. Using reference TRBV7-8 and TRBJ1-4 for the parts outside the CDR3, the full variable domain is GAGVSQSPRYKVAKRGQDVALRCDPISGHVSLFWYQQALGQGPEFLTYFQNEAQLDKSGLPSDRFFAERPEGSVSTLKIQRTQQEDSAVYLCASSFDGTGFEKLFFGSGTQLSVL.

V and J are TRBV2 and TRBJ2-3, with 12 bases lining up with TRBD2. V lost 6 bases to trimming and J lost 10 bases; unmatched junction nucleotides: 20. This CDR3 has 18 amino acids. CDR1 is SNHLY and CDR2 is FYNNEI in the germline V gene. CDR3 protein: CASSATAPGLAGRSAQYF. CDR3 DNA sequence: TGTGCCAGCAGCGCTACAGCGCCCGGACTAGCGGGAAGGTCGGCGCAGTATTTT.